This T cell receptor (beta chain) was recovered during a study of blood T cell repertoires in COVID-19. This clone was found once. The CDR3 is 14 residues long. V trimming: 6 bases; J trimming: 4 bases; junction bases outside the gene matches: 8. Germline CDR1 is SNHLY and CDR2 is FYNNEI. In the original workflow: From reference gene primer amplification, estimates of nucleated cell counts were derived. Profiling relied on immunoSEQ multiplex PCR, and the TCRdb table lists in-frame clones only, not all of them. That table gives V, J and clone size, and the DNA gave D and trimming. The data show over 250,000 clones, over 75% seen once.

This clonotype was sampled from a woman aged 30 to 39 with acute or convalescent COVID-19. The J gene is TRBJ2-5, the V gene TRBV2; 7 nucleotides match TRBD1. Sequencing was carried out using peripheral blood. The CDR3 bases are TGTGCCAGCAGCCGTGACAGGGCGGGAGAGACCCAGTACTTC. Translation: CASSRDRAGETQYF.